This T cell receptor (beta chain) was identified in a study of siplizumab effects on memory and regulatory T cells. TCRdb keeps only in-frame clones here, not all; method: immunoSEQ multiplex PCR. The sample records 100,000 to 110,000 clones, more than 85% being singletons. CDR3 length equals 14 residues. Per germline, CDR1 SGHRS and CDR2 YFSETQ. V was cut by 5 bases and J by 0 bases, with 9 bases left in between. General study results and limits: For siplizumab cultures, the suppressive function of their proliferating Tregs was not confirmed.

Details on this clone: Its antigen is still unknown.

The receptor was derived from a human donor in good health. The sample comprised CD4+ T cells sorted from blood. The chain couples TRBV5-1 to TRBJ1-3; unclear D gene. CDR3 sequence: CASRDGVSGNTIYF. Written as DNA, the CDR3 is TGCGCCAGCAGGGACGGGGTCTCTGGAAACACCATATATTTT.